A single sample gave rise to the 22 T cell receptor beta chains below, sequenced in a study of T cells in Graves' hyperthyroidism and ophthalmopathy. The investigators amplified TCR beta CDR3 regions from RNA transcripts. RT-PCR in the first round (using the HTBI primer set) targeted the TCR CDR3. TCRdb re-called the multiplex PCR reads with MiXCR, one entry per CDR3 protein. The sample records about 320,000 distinct CDR3 sequences, around 17% being singletons. Sequencing used blood. The receptors were gathered from a man aged 30 to 39 with Graves' hyperthyroidism.

This clonotype was counted many times. This chain connects TRBV11-2 to TRBJ2-7; perhaps TRBD1 as D (6 bases). CDR1 and CDR2 from the germline V gene are SGHAT and FQNNGV. This CDR3 region has 13 residues. V was cut by 4 bases and J by 1 base, with 8 bases left in between. This CDR3 is CASSSDSSYEQYF. The CDR3 DNA reads as TGTGCCAGCAGCTCGGACAGTTCCTACGAGCAGTACTTC.

The genes are TRBV28 and TRBJ2-1, with D maybe TRBD1 (6 bases). The V gene's germline CDR1 is MDHEN and CDR2 SYDVKM. The CDR3 covers 15 residues. Trimming left V 6 bases short and J 8 bases short, with 20 bases between. CDR3 protein: CASRGWGRGVDEQFF. The CDR3 nucleotides read TGTGCCAGCAGGGGTTGGGGCAGGGGAGTGGATGAGCAGTTCTTC.

Of note for this clonotype: A much larger clone differs by one base, so this may be a read error. The J gene is TRBJ2-2, the V gene TRBV5-4; no clear D. The germline CDR1 and CDR2 sequences are SGHNT and YYREEE (reference sequence). V was shortened by 4 bases and J by 1 base, with 5 bases between the two germline ends. The CDR3 is 13 residues long. CDR3 sequence reads: CASSEQNTGELFF. The CDR3 DNA follows: TGTGCCAGCAGCGAACAGAACACCGGGGAGCTGTTTTTT.

This clonotype was counted at least ten times. The chain joins TRBV29-1 to TRBJ2-7; TRBD1 or TRBD2 may be the D gene (5 bases each). The CDR3 is made up of 12 amino acids. Trimming removed 6 bases from V and 3 bases from J, with 12 bases in between. Per germline, CDR1 SQVTM and CDR2 ANQGSEA. This chain's CDR3 is CSVGVRDYEQYF. The CDR3 region has the DNA TGCAGCGTGGGGGTCAGGGACTACGAGCAGTACTTC.

This clonotype was observed many times. This chain connects TRBV3-1 to TRBJ1-2; TRBD1 aligns across 7 bases. This CDR3 has 15 amino acids. The germline V gene has CDR1 LGHDT and CDR2 YNNKEL (reference sequence). Unmatched junction bases numbered 11, after V lost 4 bases and J lost 6 bases. The CDR3 spells CASSPTDDRVDGYTF. The CDR3 region has the DNA TGTGCCAGCAGCCCGACCGACGACAGGGTGGATGGCTACACCTTC.

This clonotype was detected ten times or more. The genes are TRBV20-1 and TRBJ1-6, with D possibly TRBD1 on 5 matching bases. V dropped 3 bases and J dropped 7 bases, with 13 bases sitting between them. The CDR3 spans 14 residues. Germline V gives CDR1 DFQATT, CDR2 SNEGSKA (reference sequence). The DNA for the CDR3 is TGCAGTGCTAGGCCAGGGTCAGGGAATTCACCCCTCCACTTT. Translated: CSARPGSGNSPLHF.

This clonotype was seen at least ten times. The genes are TRBV6-1 and TRBJ1-4, with TRBD1 matching 7 bases. CDR3 size: 14 residues. Germline V lookup: CDR1 MNHNS, CDR2 SASEGT. The junction had 6 bases not matched to a gene; V was cut back by 5 bases and J by 6 bases. The CDR3 here is CASSKRDRDEKLFF. CDR3 DNA: TGTGCCAGCAGTAAGCGAGACAGGGATGAAAAACTGTTTTTT.

Notes on this clonotype: At one of its ends the junction is not consistent with the germline gene, which may arise from a read error. The chain joins TRBV29-1 to TRBJ1-1, with D maybe TRBD1 (5 bases). Germline loops: CDR1 SQVTM, CDR2 ANQGSEA. The CDR3 has 12 residues. DNA for the CDR3: TGCAGCGCTGGGGGGGGGAACGCTGAAGCTTTCTTT. Amino acids: CSAGGGNAEAFF.

There are many counts of this clonotype. This chain joins TRBV12-3 or TRBV12-4 and TRBJ1-1; no reliable D call. The CDR3 is made up of 11 amino acids. V lost 6 bases and J lost 0, with 2 bases in between. CDR3 DNA sequence: TGTGCCAGCAGACTGAACACTGAAGCTTTCTTT. It is translated as CASRLNTEAFF.

This CDR3 is CASSMDAVTEAFF. Here the CDR3 DNA reads TGTGCCAGTAGTATGGACGCGGTCACTGAAGCTTTCTTT. V and J are TRBV19 and TRBJ1-1; D not resolved. V was clipped by 3 bases and J by 4 bases, with 9 bases between them. Germline assignment: CDR1 LNHDA and CDR2 SQIVND (reference sequence). The CDR3 totals 13 residues. Variable domain in full (rest from reference TRBV19 and TRBJ1-1): DGGITQSPKYLFRKEGQNVTLSCEQNLNHDAMYWYRQDPGQGLRLIYYSQIVNDFQKGDIAEGYSVSREKKESFPLTVTSAQKNPTAFYLCASSMDAVTEAFFGQGTRLTVV.

In this sample, this clonotype turned up many times. The chain uses TRBV7-3 and TRBJ2-3; 8 nucleotides agree with TRBD2. The CDR3 is 17 residues long. Per germline, CDR1 SGHTA and CDR2 FQGTGA. J was trimmed by 3 bases and V by 5 bases; bases with no gene match: 13. The CDR3 coding sequence is TGTGCCAGCAGCGTACAACTAGCGGTGGGATCTACAGATACGCAGTATTTT. It yields the protein CASSVQLAVGSTDTQYF.

The table lists this clonotype with a count of one. This chain links TRBV24-1 with TRBJ2-7; TRBD1 matches at 9 bases. The CDR3 runs to 11 residues. J was trimmed by 6 bases and V by 9 bases; bases with no gene match: 2. The germline V gene encodes CDR1 KGHDR and CDR2 SFDVKD. DNA of the CDR3: TGTGCCACCGGGACAGGGAGCGAGCAGTACTTC. It encodes CATGTGSEQYF.

V gene TRBV19 combines with J gene TRBJ1-2; D gene ambiguous. The germline V gene has CDR1 LNHDA and CDR2 SQIVND (reference sequence). The CDR3 is 12 amino acids. Deletions cut 7 bases from V and 7 bases from J, with 13 bases between. As DNA, the CDR3 is TGTGCCAGTACGGAAGACCTCCGTGGCTACACCTTC. This encodes CASTEDLRGYTF.

This chain connects TRBV19 to TRBJ2-1; 14 positions agree with TRBD2. The CDR3 has 15 residues. CDR1 is LNHDA and CDR2 is SQIVND in the germline V gene (reference sequence). V dropped 2 bases and J dropped 15; count of bases not matched to a gene: 9. In DNA form, the CDR3 reads TGTGCCAGTAGTATATCCGGGACTAGCGGGAGTACGTTGTTCTTC. Encoded protein: CASSISGTSGSTLFF.

V is TRBV12-3 or TRBV12-4 and J is TRBJ2-1; D gene unclear. Trimming pared 5 bases from V and 9 bases from J, leaving 8 bases between. The CDR3 has 11 residues. The CDR3 DNA follows: TGTGCCAGCAGTATCGGCCTTGAGCAGTTCTTC. It translates to CASSIGLEQFF.

This clonotype appeared many times. CDR3 sequence (DNA): TGTGCCTGTGGTACGGACATCGTCTCCTACAATGAGCAGTTCTTC. Translating gives CACGTDIVSYNEQFF. J is TRBJ2-1 and V is TRBV30; TRBD1 is a possible D gene (5 bases). The CDR3 consists of 15 residues. Germline-derived CDR1 and CDR2 are GTSNPN and SVGIG (reference sequence). Trimming took off 6 bases at V and 0 bases at J, with 15 bases between the two ends.

The chain is built from TRBV24-1 and TRBJ1-1; 7 bases agree with TRBD1. After removal of 3 bases from V and 11 bases from J, the junction contained 11 bases not matched to a gene. This CDR3 has 14 residues. Germline V gives CDR1 KGHDR, CDR2 SFDVKD. In DNA, the CDR3 is TGTGCCACCAGTGATGATCAGGGGGTCCGGCCTGCTTTCTTT. Encoded protein: CATSDDQGVRPAFF.

Ten or more counts support this clonotype. The genes are TRBV7-2 and TRBJ2-3; D unresolved. The V gene's germline CDR1 is SGHTA and CDR2 FQGNSA. V lost 4 bases and J lost 2, with 7 bases in between. CDR3 length: 13 amino acids. In DNA, the CDR3 is TGTGCCAGCAGCTCAAATCCCACAGATACGCAGTATTTT. This translates into CASSSNPTDTQYF.

This clonotype appeared a few times. This chain uses TRBV14 with TRBJ1-1; D is unresolved. CDR3 length equals 13 residues. Per the germline V gene, CDR1 is SGHDN and CDR2 is FVKESK. V dropped 2 bases and J dropped 6 bases, with 10 bases sitting between them. In DNA, the CDR3 is TGTGCCAGCAGCCAATTTGGGGATTCTGAAGCTTTCTTT. The encoded protein is CASSQFGDSEAFF.

The V gene is TRBV2, the J gene TRBJ2-2; tentatively, D is TRBD1 (6 bases). Germline-derived CDR1 and CDR2 are SNHLY and FYNNEI. Trimming stripped 1 base from V and 6 bases from J, with 9 bases between. The CDR3 runs 14 residues. In DNA form, the CDR3 reads TGTGCCAGCAGTGAAGGAGCAGGGGCCGGGGAGCTGTTTTTT. It codes for CASSEGAGAGELFF. Complete variable domain (other parts from reference TRBV2 and TRBJ2-2): EPEVTQTPSHQVTQMGQEVILRCVPISNHLYFYWYRQILGQKVEFLVSFYNNEISEKSEIFDDQFSVERPDGSNFTLKIRSTKLEDSAMYFCASSEGAGAGELFFGEGSRLTVL.

In its sample, this clonotype was seen many times. This CDR3 reads CASTPEADTQYF. The DNA for the CDR3 is TGTGCCAGCACCCCCGAGGCAGATACGCAGTATTTT. This chain links TRBV12-3 or TRBV12-4 with TRBJ2-3; no definite D call. The V end lost 7 bases, the J end lost 4 bases, and 9 bases lay between the germline ends. The CDR3 totals 12 residues.

The J gene is TRBJ2-1, the V gene TRBV11-1; 13 positions agree with TRBD2. The germline gives CDR1 SGHAT, CDR2 FQDESV (reference sequence). The CDR3 covers 15 residues. V shed 5 bases and J 7 bases; nucleotides not matched to a gene: 5. CDR3 region: CASSHGTSGKNEQFF. As DNA, the CDR3 is TGTGCCAGCAGCCACGGGACTAGCGGGAAGAATGAGCAGTTCTTC.